This passage covers 24 T cell receptor beta chains from one sample sequenced in a study of blood T cells in healthy people across ages. Next came a second PCR, run for about 6 to 12 cycles, which used a sample-barcoded 5' primer along with a J-beta primer mix. TCRdb re-derived calls from the 5' RACE reads in MiXCR, one entry per CDR3 protein. Here the sample spans roughly 1.7 million distinct CDR3 sequences, around 35% being singletons. Sequencing was performed on blood. The receptor source for this set is a woman aged 25 to 39 in good health.

The chain combines TRBV20-1 with TRBJ1-5, with no clear D. This CDR3 is 14 amino acids long. V was pared by 5 bases and J by 0 bases, with 11 bases between. CDR1 is DFQATT and CDR2 is SNEGSKA in the germline V gene (reference sequence). The CDR3 sequence: CSALSGSSNQPQHF. The CDR3 DNA is TGCAGTGCTCTGTCGGGGAGTAGCAATCAGCCCCAGCATTTT.

The chain joins TRBV7-9 to TRBJ2-1, with D hard to call. In germline, CDR1 is SEHNR, CDR2 FQNEAQ (reference sequence). CDR3 length: 15 residues. V lost 8 bases, J lost 5 bases, and 19 bases lay in between. In DNA form, the CDR3 reads TGTGCCAGCGGCCCAGAAACCTTAGGCCACAATGAGCAGTTCTTC. Amino acids: CASGPETLGHNEQFF. The variable domain in full, with the rest retrieved from reference TRBV7-9 and TRBJ2-1, is DTGVSQNPRHKITKRGQNVTFRCDPISEHNRLYWYRQTLGQGPEFLTYFQNEAQLEKSRLLSDRFSAERPKGSFSTLEIQRTEQGDSAMYLCASGPETLGHNEQFFGPGTRLTVL.

This clonotype was counted between two and nine times. The chain carries TRBV29-1 and TRBJ2-1; 8 bases align to TRBD2. With V trimmed by 5 bases and J by 3 bases, 12 bases remained unmatched. There are 16 residues in the CDR3. Per germline, CDR1 SQVTM and CDR2 ANQGSEA. The CDR3 DNA reads TGCAGCGTTTCCACCCCGGGACTAGTCGGCTACAATGAGCAGTTCTTC. Protein sequence: CSVSTPGLVGYNEQFF.

The gene calls are TRBV12-3 or TRBV12-4 and TRBJ2-7, with D perhaps matching TRBD2 (6 bases). The V and J ends lost 2 bases and 4 bases respectively, with 12 bases between them. The CDR3 loop spans 14 amino acids. For the CDR3, the DNA is TGTGCCAGCAGTTTAAAGGGACTGATGTACGAGCAGTACTTC. Translation: CASSLKGLMYEQYF.

The chain uses TRBV29-1 and TRBJ1-2, with 9 bases identical to TRBD1. The length of the CDR3 is 13 residues. From germline, CDR1 is SQVTM and CDR2 ANQGSEA. J was trimmed by 4 bases and V by 7 bases; bases with no gene match: 7. The CDR3 sequence is CSARTGEGYGYTF. The CDR3 coding sequence is TGCAGCGCGAGGACAGGGGAGGGCTATGGCTACACCTTC.

A remark on this clonotype: Relative to the germline gene, one junction end is altered; a read error may explain this. The chain couples TRBV7-9 to TRBJ1-5, with D tentatively TRBD1 (5 bases). The CDR3 runs to 12 residues. The germline CDR1 and CDR2 sequences are SEHNR and FQNEAQ (reference sequence). CDR3 in amino acids: CASSGTGQPQHF. The DNA of the CDR3 is TGTGCCAGCTCAGGGACGGGTCAGCCTCAGCATTTT. The full variable domain, completed using reference TRBV7-9 and TRBJ1-5, is DTGVSQNPRHKITKRGQNVTFRCDPISEHNRLYWYRQTLGQGPEFLTYFQNEAQLEKSRLLSDRFSAERPKGSFSTLEIQRTEQGDSAMYLCASSGTGQPQHFGDGTRLSIL.

The chain carries TRBV7-8 and TRBJ2-3; D is possibly TRBD2 (5 bases). The CDR3 covers 15 residues. The ends were cut back, 3 bases at V and 7 bases at J, with 17 bases in the middle. The germline CDR1 and CDR2 sequences are SGHVS and FQNEAQ. CDR3 protein: CASSFGPDIGNTQYF. The DNA of the CDR3 is TGTGCCAGCAGCTTCGGACCGGATATCGGGAATACGCAGTATTTT.

This sequence joins TRBV15 and TRBJ2-1, with 13 bases that match TRBD2. Germline loops: CDR1 LNHNV, CDR2 YYDKDF (reference sequence). The CDR3 has 19 residues. V trimming: 6 bases; J trimming: 0 bases; junction bases outside the gene matches: 11. Here the CDR3 DNA reads TGTGCCACCAGAAACCCGGGACTAGCGGGGACCCGCTCCTACAATGAGCAGTTCTTC. It is translated as CATRNPGLAGTRSYNEQFF.

In DNA form, the CDR3 reads TGTGCCAGCAGCTCTCGGGCCTGGACTAACCCCAGCTCCTACAATGAGCAGTTCTTC. The encoded protein is CASSSRAWTNPSSYNEQFF. J is TRBJ2-1 and V is TRBV6-5; tentative D call: TRBD2 (6 bases). V was clipped by 6 bases and J by 0 bases, with 24 bases between them. The CDR3 extends over 19 amino acids. Germline CDR1 MNHEY, CDR2 SVGAGI.

This clonotype has ten or more counts. This chain links TRBV5-1 with TRBJ2-1, with D possibly TRBD1 on 5 matching bases. The CDR3 runs to 15 residues. The ends were cut back, 0 bases at V and 7 bases at J, with 14 bases in the middle. The V gene's germline CDR1 is SGHRS and CDR2 YFSETQ. CDR3 DNA sequence: TGCGCCAGCAGCTTGGGGCAGCCCAAGGGGAATGAGCAGTTCTTC. Translation gives CASSLGQPKGNEQFF.

The CDR3 nucleotides read TGCGCCAGCAGCTTGGTCCCAGGGTCGGCCACTGAAGCTTTCTTT. Translated: CASSLVPGSATEAFF. This chain links TRBV5-1 with TRBJ1-1; a weak D match, TRBD1 (5 bases). The ends were cut back, 0 bases at V and 4 bases at J, with 13 bases in the middle. The CDR3 spans 15 residues. Germline loops: CDR1 SGHRS, CDR2 YFSETQ. The whole variable domain, remainder taken from reference TRBV5-1 and TRBJ1-1, is KAGVTQTPRYLIKTRGQQVTLSCSPISGHRSVSWYQQTPGQGLQFLFEYFSETQRNKGNFPGRFSGRQFSNSRSEMNVSTLELGDSALYLCASSLVPGSATEAFFGQGTRLTVV.

The rearrangement joins TRBV29-1 to TRBJ1-1; weak D call: TRBD1 (6 bases). V dropped 6 bases and J dropped 5 bases, with 16 bases sitting between them. The germline CDR1 and CDR2 sequences are SQVTM and ANQGSEA. CDR3 length: 13 residues. The DNA for the CDR3 is TGCAGCGTCATCATGACAGGTGGTACTGAAGCTTTCTTT. Its protein product is CSVIMTGGTEAFF.

This clonotype appeared many times. The J gene is TRBJ2-5, the V gene TRBV12-3 or TRBV12-4; no reliable D call. The V end was cut by 6 bases, the J end by 4 bases, with 6 bases between. The CDR3 covers 11 residues. The CDR3 region is CASSLRETQYF. The DNA of the CDR3 is TGTGCCAGCAGCTTACGAGAGACCCAGTACTTC.

This clonotype occurred once. The V and J genes are TRBV7-9 and TRBJ1-4; 7 bases agree with TRBD1. The germline CDR1 and CDR2 sequences are SEHNR and FQNEAQ (reference sequence). CDR3 size: 16 residues. The V segment lost 5 bases and the J segment 0 bases; nucleotides outside the gene matches: 6. CDR3 sequence: CASSAYRGSTNEKLFF. The CDR3 DNA reads TGTGCCAGCAGCGCTTACAGGGGATCAACTAATGAAAAACTGTTTTTT.

The chain uses TRBV7-2 and TRBJ2-1; 13 bases map to TRBD2. This CDR3 is built from 14 residues. Germline CDR1 SGHTA, CDR2 FQGNSA. The V segment lost 4 bases and the J segment 10 bases; nucleotides outside the gene matches: 4. The CDR3: CASSSTSGRPEQFF. CDR3 DNA: TGTGCCAGCAGCTCGACTAGCGGGAGGCCCGAGCAGTTCTTC.

The CDR3 DNA reads TGTGCCAGCATCCATCGGGACGGCAACTCCTACGAGCAGTACTTC. Its translation is CASIHRDGNSYEQYF. The chain joins TRBV11-2 to TRBJ2-7, with D tentatively TRBD1 or TRBD2 (5 bases each). This CDR3 contains 15 residues. The germline V gene has CDR1 SGHAT and CDR2 FQNNGV. With 7 bases removed from V and 0 bases from J, the gap between germline ends came to 16 bases.

About this clonotype itself: The junction differs from germline at one of its ends, possibly a read error. CDR3 protein: CASNLEGNYGYTF. In nucleotides, the CDR3 is TGTGCCAGCAATTTAGAGGGAAACTATGGCTACACCTTC. The chain is built from TRBV27 and TRBJ1-2, with no clear D. This CDR3 spans 13 amino acids. Germline V gene data show CDR1 as MNHEY and CDR2 as SMNVEV (reference sequence).

The chain employs TRBV7-8 and TRBJ1-5; D is unresolved. CDR3 length equals 16 residues. The V end was cut by 1 base, the J end by 1 base, with 11 bases between. Germline V CDR1 and CDR2: SGHVS, FQNEAQ. The CDR3 bases are TGTGCCAGCAGCTTAGTGCGTCCGGAAAGCAATCAGCCCCAGCATTTT. Encoded protein: CASSLVRPESNQPQHF. Looking up the rest from reference TRBV7-8 and TRBJ1-5 gives the full variable domain: GAGVSQSPRYKVAKRGQDVALRCDPISGHVSLFWYQQALGQGPEFLTYFQNEAQLDKSGLPSDRFFAERPEGSVSTLKIQRTQQEDSAVYLCASSLVRPESNQPQHFGDGTRLSIL.

CDR3 in DNA: TGCGCCAGCAGCTTTGGAGGCAATAGCAATCAGCCCCAGCATTTT. Amino acids: CASSFGGNSNQPQHF. V usage is TRBV5-1 and J usage is TRBJ1-5; D is unclear. Germline lookup yields CDR1 SGHRS and CDR2 YFSETQ. V was shortened by 2 bases and J by 0 bases, with 9 bases between the two germline ends. The CDR3 totals 15 residues. The entire variable domain, with the rest obtained from reference TRBV5-1 and TRBJ1-5, is as follows: KAGVTQTPRYLIKTRGQQVTLSCSPISGHRSVSWYQQTPGQGLQFLFEYFSETQRNKGNFPGRFSGRQFSNSRSEMNVSTLELGDSALYLCASSFGGNSNQPQHFGDGTRLSIL.

The chain has TRBV19 and TRBJ2-1; tentative D call: TRBD1 (6 bases). CDR3 length: 14 amino acids. Germline V gene data show CDR1 as LNHDA and CDR2 as SQIVND (reference sequence). The germline V and J ends were trimmed by 11 bases and 3 bases, with 17 bases remaining between them. The CDR3 here is CASEAGDNYNEQFF. The CDR3 DNA reads TGTGCCTCGGAGGCAGGGGATAACTACAATGAGCAGTTCTTC.

The gene calls are TRBV7-8 and TRBJ2-1; possibly TRBD2 for D (5 bases). Per the germline V gene, CDR1 is SGHVS and CDR2 is FQNEAQ. Trimming left V 6 bases short and J 3 bases short, with 6 bases between. This CDR3 is built from 12 residues. The CDR3 region is CASRLDYNEQFF. The CDR3 DNA reads as TGTGCCAGCAGACTAGACTACAATGAGCAGTTCTTC. Filled out from reference TRBV7-8 and TRBJ2-1, the complete variable domain reads GAGVSQSPRYKVAKRGQDVALRCDPISGHVSLFWYQQALGQGPEFLTYFQNEAQLDKSGLPSDRFFAERPEGSVSTLKIQRTQQEDSAVYLCASRLDYNEQFFGPGTRLTVL.

The chain couples TRBV11-2 to TRBJ2-1, with D maybe TRBD1 (8 bases). Germline CDR1 and CDR2: SGHAT and FQNNGV. Trimming took off 5 bases at V and 8 bases at J, with 19 bases between the two ends. The CDR3 runs 15 residues. CDR3 sequence (DNA): TGTGCCAGCAGCCCAGGGACAGGACTAGACTATGAGCAGTTCTTC. Translated: CASSPGTGLDYEQFF.

This clonotype was seen a handful of times. This chain links TRBV27 with TRBJ1-6; D unclear. The CDR3 length is 15 residues. The germline CDR1 and CDR2 sequences are MNHEY and SMNVEV (reference sequence). V was clipped by 2 bases and J by 7 bases, with 12 bases between them. The CDR3 nucleotides read TGTGCCAGCAGTTTAACGAGCGCAGTAAATTCACCCCTCCACTTT. It codes for CASSLTSAVNSPLHF.

CDR3 amino acids: CASSKASETQYF. The CDR3 region has the DNA TGTGCCAGCAGCAAGGCTTCCGAGACCCAGTACTTC. This sequence joins TRBV5-6 and TRBJ2-5; D is ambiguous. Germline loops: CDR1 SGHDT, CDR2 YYEEEE. This CDR3 contains 12 residues. Between the trimmed V and J ends, which lost 4 bases and 5 bases, there was a span of 9 bases.